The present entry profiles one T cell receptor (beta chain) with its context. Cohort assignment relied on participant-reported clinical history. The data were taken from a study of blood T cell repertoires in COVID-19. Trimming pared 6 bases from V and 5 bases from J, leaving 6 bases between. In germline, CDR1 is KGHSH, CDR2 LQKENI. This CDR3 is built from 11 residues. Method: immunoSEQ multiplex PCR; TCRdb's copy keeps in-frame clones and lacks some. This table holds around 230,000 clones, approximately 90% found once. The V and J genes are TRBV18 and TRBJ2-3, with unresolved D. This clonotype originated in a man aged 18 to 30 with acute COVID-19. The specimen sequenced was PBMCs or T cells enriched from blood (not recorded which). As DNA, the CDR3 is TGTGCCAGCTCCCCGCGAGATACGCAGTATTTT. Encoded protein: CASSPRDTQYF.